Below, 5 T cell receptor beta chains from the same sample are listed, as sequenced in a study of blood T cell repertoires in COVID-19. Repertoires were generated with immunoSEQ multiplex PCR, while TCRdb's copy carries only in-frame clones and drops some. The sample carries roughly 97,000 clones, 90% recorded once. The sequenced material came from peripheral blood. The receptors derive from a man in his sixties with acute or convalescent COVID-19.

Notes on this clone: A junction end diverges from the germline sequence, so it may reflect a read error. The chain uses TRBV19 and TRBJ2-2; 9 positions match TRBD1. This CDR3 has 13 residues. The germline V gene has CDR1 LNHDA and CDR2 SQIVND (reference sequence). CDR3 region: CASGTGNPGELFF. CDR3 sequence (DNA): TGTGCCAGCGGGACAGGGAACCCCGGGGAGCTGTTTTTT.

V and J are TRBV5-1 and TRBJ1-2, with D possibly being TRBD1 (6 bases). Germline V lookup: CDR1 SGHRS, CDR2 YFSETQ. V gave up 4 bases and J gave up 0 bases, with 16 bases separating them. The CDR3 sequence is 16 residues long. The CDR3 reads CASSGGGALANYGYTF. The CDR3 nucleotides read TGCGCCAGCAGCGGTGGGGGGGCTCTAGCTAACTATGGCTACACCTTC.

V usage is TRBV5-1 and J usage is TRBJ1-4; D not certain. Looked up from germline, CDR1 is SGHRS and CDR2 is YFSETQ. V was cut by 4 bases and J by 2 bases, with 12 bases left in between. The CDR3 is 15 residues long. In DNA, the CDR3 is TGCGCCAGCAGCCGGGAGCTTAGCACTAATGAAAAACTGTTTTTT. This sequence encodes CASSRELSTNEKLFF.

The chain links TRBV3-1 (or the pseudogene TRBV3-2) to TRBJ1-5, with TRBD1 as a possible D gene (5 bases). The V gene's germline CDR1 is LGHDT and CDR2 YNNKEL (reference sequence). Trimming removed 1 base from V and 6 bases from J, with 10 bases in between. This CDR3 is 14 amino acids long. The CDR3 spells CASSQGDGGQPQHF. CDR3 DNA sequence: TGTGCCAGCAGCCAAGGGGACGGGGGTCAGCCCCAGCATTTT.

V and J are TRBV27 and TRBJ1-2; possible D gene TRBD1, 5 bases. This CDR3 has 11 amino acids. Germline V gives CDR1 MNHEY, CDR2 SMNVEV (reference sequence). Trimming left V 7 bases short and J 8 bases short, with 11 bases between. Here the CDR3 reads CASKGVGGYTF. CDR3 nucleotide sequence: TGTGCCAGCAAAGGGGTGGGCGGCTACACCTTC.